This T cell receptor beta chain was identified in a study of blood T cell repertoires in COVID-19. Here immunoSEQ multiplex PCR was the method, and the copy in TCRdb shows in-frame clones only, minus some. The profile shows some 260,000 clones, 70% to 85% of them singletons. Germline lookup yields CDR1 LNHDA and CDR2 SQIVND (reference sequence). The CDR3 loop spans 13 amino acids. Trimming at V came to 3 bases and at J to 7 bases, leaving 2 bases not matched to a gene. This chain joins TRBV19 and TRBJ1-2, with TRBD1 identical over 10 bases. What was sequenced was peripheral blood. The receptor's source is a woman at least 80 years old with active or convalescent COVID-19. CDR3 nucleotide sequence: TGTGCCAGTAGTATCCGGGACAGGGGTGGCTACACCTTC. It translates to CASSIRDRGGYTF.